This T cell receptor beta chain was obtained from a study of Ad26.COV2.S vaccination and SARS-CoV-2 variants (dated by TCRdb to the early 2020s). A note on the overall study: Vaccine-arm donors came from COV1001, a multicentre, randomized, double-blind, placebo-controlled phase I-IIa trial of Ad26.COV2.S in healthy adults. Ad26.COV2.S was given intramuscularly at 5x10^10 or 1x10^11 viral particles, as a single shot or as two shots 56 days apart. The specificity and breadth of SARS-CoV-2-reactive T cell receptors after Ad26.COV2.S vaccination were assessed by TCRbeta repertoire sequencing. A total of roughly 30 samples were included in the TCR-sequenced set, comprising roughly 20 Ad26.COV2.S vaccine recipients, 5 placebo recipients and 8 SARS-CoV-2 convalescent individuals. Trial participants were randomized into five groups of five, in which low-dose or high-dose Ad26.COV2.S was given once or twice, or placebo was given on both occasions. Blinding of investigators to trial group allocation was maintained during experiments and outcome assessment.

What the study reported, not specific to this receptor: Compared with placebo recipients, Ad26.COV2.S recipients showed higher spike-specific TCR breadth (P = 0.0014). Comparable non-spike TCR breadth was observed between vaccine and placebo recipients, consistent with only spike being contained in the vaccine. It was noted by the authors that total T cell responses may have been underestimated by the TCR breadth and depth analyses. The study was not powered for comparison of responses between vaccine doses or regimens. After vaccination, substantial breadth of spike-specific CD8+ and CD4+ T cell responses was reported.

TCRbeta CDR3 regions were sequenced with the immunoSEQ Assay. After extraction, genomic DNA underwent amplification by bias-controlled multiplex PCR, followed by high-throughput sequencing. Concerning the study's data processing: To quantify the absolute abundance of each unique TCRbeta CDR3 region, sequences were collapsed and filtered. T cell fraction was estimated by normalizing TCRbeta template counts to usable DNA, with usable DNA measured through amplification of reference genes found in all nucleated cells. Repertoire TCRs were annotated as SARS-CoV-2-specific when V gene, CDR3 amino acid sequence and J gene were exactly matched to a known reactive TCR set. The reference SARS-CoV-2 TCR set was obtained from MIRA and was filtered for enrichment in COVID-19-positive ImmuneCODE repertoires, whereby public or cross-reactive TCRs were removed. Using the MIRA antigens, annotated TCRs were further analysed by specific ORF or by position within an ORF. Depth was the summed frequency of annotated unique rearrangements, while breadth was defined as annotated unique rearrangements over total unique productive rearrangements. TCR breadth was compared between groups using two-sided Wilcoxon rank-sum tests. TCRdb stores this immuneACCESS table with in-frame sequences only. Part of the clones is absent; in the studies checked, under half of the shortfall reflects unresolved V genes, and no reason is known for the rest. V and J calls and clone size follow that table, whereas D and trimming were derived from the DNA. In this sample the table shows 440,000 or so clones, roughly 88% of which occur a single time. 4.3% of the sample comes from the top ten.

Regarding this clone: Its antigen is currently not known. No base quality information exists; no much larger clone differs at one position.

The treatment or condition label here, explained by the study, means: some 19 received Ad26.COV2.S at low or high dose, single or two shots; roughly five received placebo; per-sample allocation not given. For vaccine and placebo recipients, the sequenced repertoires came from samples collected on day 63 after the first injection. Cohort 1b enrolled around 23 adults aged 18-55 years at a single site in Boston, USA, between 29 July and 7 August 2020. Ad26.COV2.S was a replication-incompetent adenovirus type 26 vector expressing a prefusion-stabilized SARS-CoV-2 spike protein from the original Wuhan strain. The clonotype originates from a person between 18 and 60 years old who received the Ad26.COV2.S COVID-19 vaccine or a placebo. Sequencing used peripheral blood, obtained in a trial of Ad26.COV2.S vaccine versus placebo.

The CDR3 reads CASSLGVTKNIQYF. The DNA sequence is given as TGTGCCAGCAGTTTAGGGGTAACCAAAAACATTCAGTACTTC. The chain is made from TRBV28 and TRBJ2-4; the D gene lacks a confident call. The CDR1 and CDR2 encoded by the germline V gene are MDHEN and SYDVKM. Taken from cysteine to phenylalanine, the CDR3 has 14 residues. Just CDR3 DNA is preserved here, 42 bases in frame from base 1. The germline ends are 7 bases apart after V is trimmed by 2 bases and J by 2 bases. The full variable domain, with segments outside the CDR3 supplied by the reference TRBV28 and TRBJ2-4 proteins, appears as DVKVTQSSRYLVKRTGEKVFLECVQDMDHENMFWYRQDPGLGLRLIYFSYDVKMKEKGDIPEGYSVSREKKERFSLILESASTNQTSMYLCASSLGVTKNIQYFGAGTRLSVL.